A selection of T cell receptor beta chains follows, all from one sample in a study of identifying expanded T cells in peripheral blood. Libraries were prepared by immunoSEQ multiplex PCR; TCRdb keeps only in-frame clonotypes and omits some of them. The sample shows over 100,000 clones, about 91% of them seen only once. The sequencing sample was made of blood. These receptors were collected from a person between 18 and 75 years old in good health. The CDR3 runs from the conserved cysteine through the conserved F or W. D genes are given only for firm matches. The size entry is marked missing in some rows and otherwise reads once, few, many or a size class.

D	V	size	J	CDR3	DNA
-	TRBV9	few	TRBJ1-2	CASSVPAYGYTF	TGTGCCAGCAGCGTCCCGGCGTATGGCTACACCTTC
-	TRBV6-6	-	TRBJ1-5	CASTLGQNSNQPQHF	TGTGCCAGCACGTTGGGGCAGAATAGCAATCAGCCCCAGCATTTT
TRBD1	TRBV19	-	TRBJ2-3	CASREGQGTHTDTQYF	TGTGCCAGTCGCGAGGGACAGGGGACACACACAGATACGCAGTATTTT
TRBD2	TRBV6-4	-	TRBJ2-1	CASSDSRGSSYNEQFF	TGTGCCAGCAGTGACTCGCGGGGGAGCTCCTACAATGAGCAGTTCTTC
-	TRBV5-4	-	TRBJ2-1	CASSLDSFNEQFF	TGTGCCAGCAGCTTAGACAGCTTCAATGAGCAGTTCTTC
-	TRBV4-1	-	TRBJ2-7	CASSQDPAGTYEQYF	TGCGCCAGCAGCCAAGATCCCGCAGGGACCTACGAGCAGTACTTC
TRBD1	TRBV18	-	TRBJ2-1	CASSPNGQGAPYNEQFF	TGTGCCAGCTCACCCAACGGACAGGGTGCCCCTTACAATGAGCAGTTCTTC
-	TRBV7-3	-	TRBJ2-3	CASSFEGSNFGDTQYF	TGTGCCAGCAGCTTTGAAGGGAGTAATTTCGGAGATACGCAGTATTTT
-	TRBV7-8	-	TRBJ1-5	CASSFQGYQPQHF	TGTGCCAGCAGCTTCCAAGGTTATCAGCCCCAGCATTTT
TRBD1	TRBV7-9	-	TRBJ2-1	CASSLTNRGHEQFF	TGTGCCAGCAGCTTAACGAACAGGGGCCATGAGCAGTTCTTC
-	TRBV6-5	-	TRBJ2-7	CASSALNPSYEQYF	TGTGCCAGCAGCGCCCTAAACCCCTCCTACGAGCAGTACTTC
TRBD1	TRBV6-6	-	TRBJ1-2	CASSYSLQGTYTF	TGTGCCAGCAGTTACTCTCTACAGGGGACCTACACCTTC
-	TRBV10-3	-	TRBJ2-2	CAIRRGPEANGELFF	TGTGCCATCAGGCGGGGGCCGGAGGCCAACGGGGAGCTGTTTTTT
TRBD2	TRBV5-4	-	TRBJ2-5	CASSSGTSGKETQYF	TGTGCCAGCAGCTCGGGGACTAGCGGTAAAGAGACCCAGTACTTC
TRBD1	TRBV18	once	TRBJ1-1	CASSPNPGTGAVDTEAFF	TGTGCCAGCTCACCGAACCCCGGGACAGGGGCGGTGGACACTGAAGCTTTCTTT
-	TRBV27	-	TRBJ2-7	CASSFYQGYEQYF	TGTGCCAGCAGTTTTTACCAGGGATACGAGCAGTACTTC
TRBD1	TRBV7-9	once	TRBJ1-2	CASSFSLDRGFYGYTF	TGTGCCAGCAGCTTTTCCCTGGACAGGGGTTTCTATGGCTACACCTTC
-	TRBV6-1	-	TRBJ1-2	CASSELKYGYTF	TGTGCCAGCAGTGAGTTGAAGTATGGCTACACCTTC
-	TRBV6-5	-	TRBJ2-5	CASARTSFVETQYF	TGTGCCAGCGCTAGGACATCCTTCGTCGAGACCCAGTACTTC
TRBD1	TRBV7-2	-	TRBJ2-2	CASSVSGTANTGELFF	TGTGCCAGCAGCGTATCCGGGACAGCGAACACCGGGGAGCTGTTTTTT
-	TRBV19	-	TRBJ1-1	CASRPGIGAEAFF	TGTGCCAGTAGACCAGGAATAGGAGCTGAAGCTTTCTTT
-	TRBV10-3	once	TRBJ2-7	CAIGDQMEQYF	TGTGCCATTGGGGACCAAATGGAGCAGTACTTC
-	TRBV5-4	-	TRBJ2-7	CASSLNDPAYEQYF	TGTGCCAGCAGCTTGAACGACCCCGCCTACGAGCAGTACTTC
-	TRBV12-5	once	TRBJ2-7	CASANGGAMEQYF	TGTGCTAGTGCCAACGGAGGGGCGATGGAGCAGTACTTC
-	TRBV28	-	TRBJ2-3	CASSPSGTDTQYF	TGTGCCAGCAGTCCCAGCGGCACAGATACGCAGTATTTT
-	TRBV28	-	TRBJ1-5	CASNQGRYQPQHF	TGTGCCAGCAATCAGGGGAGGTATCAGCCCCAGCATTTT
-	TRBV6-5	-	TRBJ2-1	CASSYSSISSYNEQFF	TGTGCCAGCAGTTACTCGAGTATTAGCTCCTACAATGAGCAGTTCTTC
-	TRBV19	-	TRBJ2-3	CASSIAATTPDTQYF	TGTGCCAGTAGTATAGCGGCGACCACCCCCGATACGCAGTATTTT
-	TRBV5-6	-	TRBJ1-2	CASSADDQGNYGYTF	TGTGCCAGCAGCGCCGACGATCAGGGGAACTATGGCTACACCTTC
-	TRBV7-9	-	TRBJ1-6	CASSLGAGSGNSPLHF	TGTGCCAGCAGCTTAGGGGCAGGTAGTGGAAATTCACCCCTCCACTTT
-	TRBV7-8	many	TRBJ2-1	CASSSSDNSYNEQFF	TGTGCCAGCAGCTCATCGGACAACTCCTACAATGAGCAGTTCTTC
TRBD1	TRBV29-1	-	TRBJ2-2	CSVEKGAGLNTGELFF	TGCAGCGTTGAAAAGGGGGCAGGGTTGAACACCGGGGAGCTGTTTTTT
-	TRBV19	-	TRBJ1-3	CASSIGGAGNTIYF	TGTGCCAGTAGTATCGGAGGGGCTGGAAACACCATATATTTT